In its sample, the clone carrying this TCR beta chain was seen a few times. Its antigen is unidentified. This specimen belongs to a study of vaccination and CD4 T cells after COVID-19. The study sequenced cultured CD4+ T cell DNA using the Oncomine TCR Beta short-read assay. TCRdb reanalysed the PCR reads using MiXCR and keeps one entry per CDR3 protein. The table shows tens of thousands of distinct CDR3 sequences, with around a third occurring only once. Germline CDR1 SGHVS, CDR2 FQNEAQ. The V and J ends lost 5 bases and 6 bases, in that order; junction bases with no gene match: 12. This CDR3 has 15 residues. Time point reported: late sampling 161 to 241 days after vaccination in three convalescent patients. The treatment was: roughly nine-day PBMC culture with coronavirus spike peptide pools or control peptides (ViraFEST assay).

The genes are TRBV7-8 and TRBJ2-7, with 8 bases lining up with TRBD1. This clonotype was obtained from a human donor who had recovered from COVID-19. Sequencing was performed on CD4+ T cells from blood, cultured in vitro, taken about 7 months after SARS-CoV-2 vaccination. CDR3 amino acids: CASSPSLDRGAEQYF. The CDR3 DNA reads TGTGCCAGCAGCCCGTCGTTAGACAGGGGTGCCGAGCAGTACTTC.